The 10 T cell receptor beta chains below were found in one sample sequenced in a study of T cell responses to AZD1222 COVID-19 vaccine. Assay used: immunoSEQ multiplex PCR; TCRdb lists only in-frame clones, some missing. The sample lists more than 85,000 clones, about 95% seen once, with 2.9% in the top ten. The sequencing here drew on peripheral blood, taken 28 days after the second AZD1222 dose. These receptors were taken from an adult who received the AZD1222 COVID-19 vaccine.

The chain couples TRBV19 to TRBJ2-1; D unresolved. The V gene's germline CDR1 is LNHDA and CDR2 SQIVND (reference sequence). V was shortened by 1 base and J by 7 bases, with 5 bases between the two germline ends. The CDR3 runs to 12 residues. In DNA, the CDR3 is TGTGCCAGTAGTATAGGGGGAAATGAGCAGTTCTTC. Its protein product is CASSIGGNEQFF.

V and J are TRBV2 and TRBJ1-2; D not certain. Germline CDR1 reads SNHLY; CDR2 reads FYNNEI. This CDR3 region has 14 residues. Trimming stripped 2 bases from V and 4 bases from J, with 11 bases between. CDR3 residues: CASSEIETGYGYTF. In DNA form, the CDR3 reads TGTGCCAGCAGTGAAATCGAAACGGGCTATGGCTACACCTTC.

The chain links TRBV7-2 to TRBJ1-2, with D possibly matching TRBD1 (5 bases). The V end lost 4 bases, the J end lost 7 bases, and 19 bases lay between the germline ends. Germline V CDR1 and CDR2: SGHTA, FQGNSA. This CDR3 has 15 amino acids. CDR3 in DNA: TGTGCCAGCAGCTCCTCCGGGGCGCCTTCGTTTGGCTACACCTTC. Translating it yields CASSSSGAPSFGYTF.

J is TRBJ1-5 and V is TRBV3-1 (or the pseudogene TRBV3-2); TRBD1 agrees at 8 bases. V was clipped by 4 bases and J by 2 bases; unmatched bases: 4. Germline V CDR1 and CDR2: LGHDT, YNNKEL (reference sequence). The CDR3 sequence is 15 residues long. The CDR3 is CASSRGTGGNQPQHF. The CDR3 DNA reads as TGTGCCAGCAGCCGGGGGACAGGAGGCAATCAGCCCCAGCATTTT.

The chain uses TRBV11-1 and TRBJ1-1; D perhaps matches TRBD1 (6 bases). Germline-derived CDR1 and CDR2 are SGHAT and FQDESV (reference sequence). There are 14 residues in the CDR3. Between the trimmed V and J ends, which lost 5 bases and 2 bases, there was a span of 12 bases. Here the CDR3 reads CASSGWGGNTEAFF. In DNA form, the CDR3 reads TGTGCCAGCAGCGGATGGGGGGGCAACACTGAAGCTTTCTTT.

The chain employs TRBV20-1 and TRBJ2-7; unclear D gene. V lost 5 bases to trimming and J lost 3 bases, with 8 bases between them. Germline CDR1 and CDR2: DFQATT and SNEGSKA (reference sequence). The CDR3 has 11 amino acids. CDR3 bases: TGCAGTGCTCTGAAGATCTACGAGCAGTACTTC. Encoded protein: CSALKIYEQYF.

This chain joins TRBV3-1 (or the pseudogene TRBV3-2) and TRBJ1-6; TRBD1 agrees at 9 bases. V lost 3 bases and J lost 10; bases outside the gene matches: 7. The CDR3 totals 15 residues. Germline V gives CDR1 LGHDT, CDR2 YNNKEL (reference sequence). The CDR3 bases are TGTGCCAGCAGCCACGGGACAGGGCCGGGATCACCCCTCCACTTT. Protein sequence: CASSHGTGPGSPLHF.

This chain links TRBV6-4 with TRBJ1-4; D not resolved. Per the germline V gene, CDR1 is MRHNA and CDR2 is SNTAGT. The CDR3 extends over 18 amino acids. V was pared by 5 bases and J by 5 bases, with 24 bases between. The chain's CDR3 is CASSLFRTPQKLNEKLFF. CDR3 DNA sequence: TGTGCCAGCAGTCTATTCCGAACCCCACAGAAGTTGAATGAAAAACTGTTTTTT.

The CDR3 is CASSYGSNQPQHF. CDR3 coding DNA: TGTGCCAGCAGTTACGGGAGCAATCAGCCCCAGCATTTT. The gene calls are TRBV6-5 and TRBJ1-5; D is unclear. CDR1 and CDR2 from the germline V gene are MNHEY and SVGAGI. CDR3 length: 13 amino acids. V gave up 2 bases and J gave up 1 base, with 3 bases separating them.

The chain carries TRBV6-5 and TRBJ1-5; D is unclear. The CDR3 has 15 amino acids. Trimming removed 9 bases at V and 1 base at J, with 16 bases between. Germline V lookup: CDR1 MNHEY, CDR2 SVGAGI. The CDR3 reads CASCRVLSSNQPQHF. The CDR3 nucleotides are TGTGCCAGTTGCCGGGTCCTCTCAAGCAATCAGCCCCAGCATTTT.